What follows are 26 T cell receptor beta chains derived from one specimen sequenced in a study of Graves' ophthalmopathy and Graves' hyperthyroidism. RNA transcripts provided the template for amplifying TCR beta CDR3 regions. Following a first-round RT-PCR that used HTBI primers, a second-round multiplex PCR was carried out. A single record per CDR3 protein comes from TCRdb applying MiXCR to the multiplex PCR reads. The sample carries about 390,000 distinct CDR3 sequences, approximately 18% recorded once. Sample: peripheral blood. The receptor set was obtained from an adult woman with stable Graves' hyperthyroidism.

This clonotype showed up many times. The chain uses TRBV30 and TRBJ2-7; D unclear. CDR3 length: 15 residues. Germline assignment: CDR1 GTSNPN and CDR2 SVGIG (reference sequence). Trimming left V 1 base short and J 5 bases short, with 18 bases between. The chain's CDR3 is CAWSGGGMETNEQYF. The DNA for the CDR3 is TGTGCCTGGAGTGGGGGTGGCATGGAAACCAACGAGCAGTACTTC.

Concerning this clonotype: Because it lacks the conserved phenylalanine or tryptophan at the end, this CDR3 is likely a read error. It is unclear where the CDR3 begins or ends on the DNA, so no DNA is shown, and the CDR3 is as TCRdb lists it. The chain employs TRBV6-1 and TRBJ1-2; TRBD1 is taken as the D call from the table, unchecked against the DNA. Per the germline V gene, CDR1 is MNHNS and CDR2 is SASEGT. The CDR3 is 9 amino acids in total, end residues counted. The CDR3: CASSPPTGI.

This clonotype was detected many times. The rearrangement uses TRBV29-1 and TRBJ2-5; D may be TRBD2 (7 bases). The V gene lost 7 bases and the J gene lost 4 bases, with 16 bases spanning the gap. This CDR3 is built from 13 residues. Germline V CDR1 and CDR2: SQVTM, ANQGSEA. The CDR3 loop is CSGAGAGRETQYF. In nucleotides, the CDR3 is TGCAGCGGCGCGGGGGCAGGGAGAGAGACCCAGTACTTC.

The gene calls are TRBV6-1 and TRBJ2-5, with TRBD2 identical over 9 bases. Germline V gives CDR1 MNHNS, CDR2 SASEGT. The length of the CDR3 is 16 residues. With V trimmed by 10 bases and J by 0 bases, 12 bases remained unmatched. CDR3 bases: TGTGCCACCACAGGGCTAGCGGGGACTTACCAAGAGACCCAGTACTTC. Translated, it gives CATTGLAGTYQETQYF.

The chain combines TRBV12-3 or TRBV12-4 with TRBJ1-1; D is perhaps TRBD1 (5 bases). The length of the CDR3 is 13 residues. V lost 6 bases, J lost 1 base, and 9 bases lay in between. The CDR3, as DNA: TGTGCCAGCAGACGACAGTGGAACACTGAAGCTTTCTTT. Translating gives CASRRQWNTEAFF.

This clonotype was detected many times. V is TRBV7-9 and J is TRBJ1-5; D ambiguous. The V and J ends lost 5 bases and 3 bases respectively, with 14 bases between them. Germline CDR1 SEHNR, CDR2 FQNEAQ (reference sequence). The CDR3 consists of 15 residues. The CDR3 bases are TGTGCCAGCAGCCGTATTGATGGGCCCAATCAGCCCCAGCATTTT. Encoded protein: CASSRIDGPNQPQHF.

Many counts were recorded for this clonotype. This chain connects TRBV2 to TRBJ2-2; a possible D gene is TRBD1 (5 bases). In germline, CDR1 is SNHLY, CDR2 FYNNEI. The CDR3 spans 14 residues. Trimming left V 3 bases short and J 6 bases short, with 11 bases between. CDR3: CASSDTGGAGELFF. The CDR3, as DNA: TGTGCCAGCAGTGACACAGGTGGAGCCGGGGAGCTGTTTTTT.

This rearrangement joins TRBV28 to TRBJ2-7; the D gene is possibly TRBD1 (6 bases). With 7 bases removed from V and 12 bases from J, the gap between germline ends came to 22 bases. The length of the CDR3 is 13 residues. Germline CDR1 MDHEN, CDR2 SYDVKM. DNA for the CDR3: TGTGCCAGCACCCGGGACAAGGAGCTCGTGCTGTACTTC. Translating it yields CASTRDKELVLYF.

This clonotype was observed many times. The chain is built from TRBV28 and TRBJ2-7, with D unresolved. V was shortened by 6 bases and J by 3 bases, with 12 bases between the two germline ends. The germline CDR1 and CDR2 sequences are MDHEN and SYDVKM. The CDR3 runs 13 residues. The CDR3 bases are TGTGCCAGCAGCCCCGCTGTATACTACGAGCAGTACTTC. It is translated as CASSPAVYYEQYF.

This clonotype has at least ten counts. The chain carries TRBV7-2 and TRBJ2-7, with D hard to call. Per the germline V gene, CDR1 is SGHTA and CDR2 is FQGNSA. V lost 5 bases and J lost 3, with 11 bases in between. CDR3 length: 13 residues. The CDR3 region is CASSETPYYEQYF. The CDR3 DNA reads TGTGCCAGCAGCGAGACACCCTACTACGAGCAGTACTTC.

This clonotype was detected many times. As DNA, the CDR3 is TGTGCCTGGAGTACGGGACTAGCGGCCCCCTACGAGCAGTACTTC. This gives the protein CAWSTGLAAPYEQYF. V usage is TRBV30 and J usage is TRBJ2-7; 11 bases agree with TRBD2. The CDR3 covers 15 residues. The ends lost 2 bases at V and 2 bases at J; junction bases unmatched: 5. Germline V CDR1 and CDR2: GTSNPN, SVGIG (reference sequence).

This clonotype was seen a few times. The rearrangement joins TRBV7-9 to TRBJ1-2; 9 bases fit TRBD1. J lost 8 bases, V lost 5 bases, and 3 bases had no gene match. Per germline, CDR1 SEHNR and CDR2 FQNEAQ (reference sequence). The CDR3 spans 12 residues. The CDR3 region has the DNA TGTGCCAGCAGCCGGGACAGGGAAGGCTACACCTTC. Its translation: CASSRDREGYTF.

In this sample, this clonotype turned up many times. The CDR3 DNA sequence: TGTGCCAGCAGCCCTAACGGGGAGACCCAGTACTTC. Translating gives CASSPNGETQYF. The rearrangement uses TRBV11-2 and TRBJ2-5; D remains ambiguous. Trimming shortened V by 5 bases and J by 5 bases, and 9 bases separated the two germline ends. The CDR3 consists of 12 residues. Per germline, CDR1 SGHAT and CDR2 FQNNGV.

This clonotype has at least ten counts. This chain joins TRBV11-1 and TRBJ1-2; 7 nucleotides match TRBD1. The CDR3 loop spans 16 amino acids. Trimming at V came to 8 bases and at J to 8 bases, leaving 20 bases not matched to a gene. Germline assignment: CDR1 SGHAT and CDR2 FQDESV (reference sequence). CDR3: CASGSSGGPSYVGYTF. The CDR3 bases are TGTGCCAGCGGCTCCTCAGGGGGTCCTTCGTATGTAGGCTACACCTTC.

The chain carries TRBV2 and TRBJ1-1; 8 nucleotides line up with TRBD1. The CDR3 contains 12 residues. The V gene end was trimmed by 10 bases and the J gene end by 2 bases; junction bases not matched to a gene: 3. CDR1 and CDR2 from the germline V gene are SNHLY and FYNNEI. CDR3 region: CANRGVNTEAFF. In nucleotides, the CDR3 is TGTGCCAACAGGGGGGTCAACACTGAAGCTTTCTTT.

This clonotype was counted a few times. V and J are TRBV7-8 and TRBJ2-2; tentatively, D is TRBD1 or TRBD2 (5 bases each). In germline, CDR1 is SGHVS, CDR2 FQNEAQ. The CDR3 consists of 14 residues. The ends were cut back, 8 bases at V and 12 bases at J, with 22 bases in the middle. The CDR3, as DNA: TGTGCCAGCGGGGGTCTAGACCCACCGGGGAAGCTGTTTTTT. It translates to CASGGLDPPGKLFF.

The chain combines TRBV27 with TRBJ1-5; 10 bases agree with TRBD1. The V gene end was trimmed by 4 bases and the J gene end by 7 bases; junction bases not matched to a gene: 4. CDR3 length: 14 amino acids. From germline, CDR1 is MNHEY and CDR2 SMNVEV (reference sequence). The CDR3 is CASSSDRGQQPQHF. The DNA for the CDR3 is TGTGCCAGCAGTTCTGACAGGGGGCAACAGCCCCAGCATTTT.

This clonotype was detected many times. The chain recombines TRBV6-4 with TRBJ1-1, with D perhaps TRBD1 (5 bases). This CDR3 contains 13 residues. Between the trimmed V and J ends, which lost 4 bases and 3 bases, there was a span of 9 bases. CDR1 is MRHNA, CDR2 SNTAGT, per germline. CDR3 in amino acids: CASSGGVDTEAFF. CDR3 coding DNA: TGTGCCAGCAGTGGAGGGGTGGACACTGAAGCTTTCTTT.

The chain links TRBV6-1 to TRBJ2-7; 12 bases match TRBD2. Trimming at V came to 0 bases and at J to 7 bases, leaving 1 base not matched to a gene. The CDR3 spans 14 residues. Germline V gene sequence: CDR1 MNHNS, CDR2 SASEGT. The CDR3 sequence is CASSEAGLAGEQYF. CDR3 DNA: TGTGCCAGCAGTGAAGCGGGACTAGCGGGTGAGCAGTACTTC.

This clonotype was observed at least ten times. The genes are TRBV20-1 and TRBJ2-7; D gene uncertain. The germline gives CDR1 DFQATT, CDR2 SNEGSKA (reference sequence). The V end lost 4 bases, the J end lost 0 bases, and 7 bases lay between the germline ends. CDR3 length equals 12 residues. As DNA, the CDR3 is TGCAGTGCTATTGATCACTCCTACGAGCAGTACTTC. Translating it yields CSAIDHSYEQYF.

Turning to this clonotype: No conserved phenylalanine or tryptophan ends this CDR3, so it is likely a read error. CDR3: CASSLGPDYEQYS. The CDR3 nucleotides are TGTGCCAGCAGCTTAGGTCCCGACTACGAGCAGTACTCC. The chain employs TRBV13 and TRBJ2-7; D gene unclear. The CDR3 totals 13 residues. V was trimmed by 0 bases and J by 3 bases, leaving 6 bases between them. Germline CDR1 PRHDT, CDR2 FYEKMQ (reference sequence).

This clonotype was picked up many times. The chain joins TRBV6-1 to TRBJ2-7, with 9 positions matching TRBD1. CDR1 MNHNS and CDR2 SASEGT come from the germline V gene. Unmatched junction bases numbered 12, after V lost 5 bases and J lost 7 bases. The CDR3 totals 15 residues. CDR3 coding DNA: TGTGCCAGCAGTACCGTGGACAGGGGAATGGGGGAGCAGTACTTC. As protein: CASSTVDRGMGEQYF.

At least ten counts were recorded for this clonotype. The rearrangement uses TRBV11-1 and TRBJ1-1; D is perhaps TRBD1 (5 bases). CDR1 is SGHAT, CDR2 FQDESV, per germline (reference sequence). The CDR3 consists of 14 residues. The V and J ends lost 7 bases and 2 bases respectively, with 14 bases between them. CDR3 coding DNA: TGTGCCAGCAACAGGTATGAGACCAACACTGAAGCTTTCTTT. Protein: CASNRYETNTEAFF.

At least ten counts were recorded for this clonotype. This sequence joins TRBV6-2 or TRBV6-3 and TRBJ2-6, with D unresolved. CDR3 length: 17 amino acids. Trimming removed 6 bases from V and 2 bases from J, with 17 bases in between. Germline V CDR1 and CDR2: MNHEY, SVGEGT. Written as DNA, the CDR3 is TGTGCCAGCAGCACCTTGGGTCGTAGAGCTGGGGCCAACGTCCTGACTTTC. The encoded protein is CASSTLGRRAGANVLTF.

In nucleotides, the CDR3 is TGTGCCAGTAGTATTAAGGCGGGAGCTACGCAGTATTTT. Amino acids: CASSIKAGATQYF. This chain uses TRBV19 with TRBJ2-3; 7 bases agree with TRBD2. This CDR3 region has 13 residues. Germline values: CDR1 LNHDA, CDR2 SQIVND (reference sequence). Germline trimming cut 3 bases from V and 8 bases from J; bases unmatched to any gene: 5. Using reference TRBV19 and TRBJ2-3 for the parts outside the CDR3, the full variable domain is DGGITQSPKYLFRKEGQNVTLSCEQNLNHDAMYWYRQDPGQGLRLIYYSQIVNDFQKGDIAEGYSVSREKKESFPLTVTSAQKNPTAFYLCASSIKAGATQYFGPGTRLTVL.

This clonotype was detected many times. This chain links TRBV12-3 or TRBV12-4 with TRBJ2-7; tentatively, D is TRBD2 (5 bases). CDR3 length equals 12 residues. With 3 bases removed from V and 6 bases from J, the gap between germline ends came to 9 bases. The CDR3 sequence is CASSFFGVEQYF. The CDR3 DNA is TGTGCCAGCAGTTTTTTCGGGGTCGAGCAGTACTTC.